The clone carrying this TCR beta chain occurred once. Its specificity is unknown. The study ran its PCR with 60 Vbeta and 13 Jbeta primers. Only in-frame clones appear in the TCRdb table, and some are missing; sequencing was by immunoSEQ multiplex PCR. The repertoire holds approximately 100,000 clones, with around 77% as singletons. The source of the sample is a study of cytomegalovirus exposure and HLA in healthy donors. Study-wide results and limits: V segments that were indistinguishable, TRBV6-2 and TRBV6-3 among them, were omitted from analysis.

Between the trimmed V and J ends, which lost 2 bases and 4 bases, there was a span of 9 bases. The CDR3 consists of 15 residues. Germline V gene data show CDR1 as MDHEN and CDR2 as SYDVKM. The chain employs TRBV28 and TRBJ2-6; unclear D gene. This sequence originates from a man between 40 and 49 years old in good health and CMV-seropositive. The sequencing sample was made of PBMCs. CDR3 protein: CASSLAVPGANVLTF. The CDR3 DNA sequence: TGTGCCAGCAGTTTAGCAGTACCCGGGGCCAACGTCCTGACTTTC.